Each of the 23 T cell receptor beta chains below was sequenced from the same sample in a study of PD-L1 blockade in urothelial cancer. Noted time point: peripheral blood 6 weeks after treatment start. Sequenced by immunoSEQ multiplex PCR; TCRdb stores in-frame clones only, minus some. The data show about 120,000 clones, about 82% seen once. Here the sequenced sample was PBMCs, taken around atezolizumab (anti-PD-L1) treatment. The receptors were gathered from a man between 50 and 59 years old with urothelial cancer.

The gene calls are TRBV5-8 and TRBJ1-5, with 8 positions matching TRBD1. Germline lookup yields CDR1 SGHTS and CDR2 YDEGEE. The CDR3 totals 19 residues. With V trimmed by 5 bases and J by 1 base, 17 bases remained unmatched. The CDR3 nucleotides read TGTGCCAGCAGGTCCCGACGTACAGGGGGGGCGGGGAGCAATCAGCCCCAGCATTTT. Translated: CASRSRRTGGAGSNQPQHF.

The chain has TRBV7-2 and TRBJ2-3; 7 bases fit TRBD2. After removal of 3 bases from V and 2 bases from J, the junction contained 8 bases not matched to a gene. The germline gives CDR1 SGHTA, CDR2 FQGNSA. The CDR3 is 16 amino acids. The CDR3 sequence is CASSLTSGKLTDTQYF. The CDR3 DNA sequence: TGTGCCAGCAGCTTGACGAGCGGGAAGCTCACAGATACGCAGTATTTT.

This chain connects TRBV28 to TRBJ2-4, with D tentatively TRBD2 (7 bases). In germline, CDR1 is MDHEN, CDR2 SYDVKM. V was cut by 3 bases and J by 2 bases, with 11 bases left in between. The length of the CDR3 is 15 residues. CDR3 sequence reads: CASSLGGPTKNIQYF. CDR3 bases: TGTGCCAGCAGTTTGGGGGGGCCGACCAAAAACATTCAGTACTTC.

The V call is TRBV9, the J call TRBJ1-1, with TRBD1 matching over 7 bases. The CDR3 is 12 amino acids. After removal of 4 bases from V and 11 bases from J, the junction contained 8 bases not matched to a gene. Germline assignment: CDR1 SGDLS and CDR2 YYNGEE. CDR3 nucleotides: TGTGCCAGCAGCTTAACAGGGGAGGTGGCTTTCTTT. Protein: CASSLTGEVAFF.

The chain couples TRBV5-1 to TRBJ1-6, with 8 bases lining up with TRBD1. The germline V gene encodes CDR1 SGHRS and CDR2 YFSETQ. Losses at the gene ends were 5 bases for V and 5 bases for J; bases not matched to a gene: 3. This CDR3 is 14 amino acids long. The DNA of the CDR3 is TGCGCCAGCAGTTGGGACAGGAATAATTCACCCCTCCACTTT. Its translation is CASSWDRNNSPLHF.

This clone has a handful of counts. The chain couples TRBV18 to TRBJ2-1, with 14 bases fitting TRBD2. From germline, CDR1 is KGHSH and CDR2 LQKENI. The CDR3 is 16 amino acids. The ends lost 5 bases at V and 6 bases at J; junction bases unmatched: 6. The DNA of the CDR3 is TGTGCCAGCTCAACCCGACTAGCGGGAGGGCCCAATGAGCAGTTCTTC. It is translated as CASSTRLAGGPNEQFF.

The chain uses TRBV7-2 and TRBJ1-1; the D is unclear. V shed 5 bases and J shed 4 bases, with 11 bases lying between them. CDR1 is SGHTA and CDR2 is FQGNSA in the germline V gene. The CDR3 is made up of 13 amino acids. CDR3 sequence reads: CASSLGSGTEAFF. The DNA of the CDR3 is TGTGCCAGCAGCCTAGGTAGTGGCACTGAAGCTTTCTTT.

This chain links TRBV19 with TRBJ2-1; the match to TRBD2 covers 8 bases. Losses at the gene ends were 9 bases for V and 9 bases for J; bases not matched to a gene: 7. This CDR3 spans 12 amino acids. From germline, CDR1 is LNHDA and CDR2 SQIVND (reference sequence). CDR3 coding DNA: TGTGCCAGCAAGATGAGCGGGGGTGAGCAGTTCTTC. This gives the protein CASKMSGGEQFF.

The chain uses TRBV2 and TRBJ2-7; D gene uncertain. CDR3 size: 12 residues. Per germline, CDR1 SNHLY and CDR2 FYNNEI. V was pared by 4 bases and J by 4 bases, with 8 bases between. CDR3 amino acids: CASSVTNYEQYF. The CDR3 coding sequence is TGTGCCAGCAGTGTCACAAATTACGAGCAGTACTTC.

This sequence joins TRBV6-1 and TRBJ1-5, with D maybe TRBD1 (6 bases). Germline-derived CDR1 and CDR2 are MNHNS and SASEGT. This CDR3 contains 18 residues. Trimming left V 0 bases short and J 4 bases short, with 19 bases between. The CDR3 protein is CASSEAQDRPIGNQPQHF. DNA of the CDR3: TGTGCCAGCAGTGAAGCGCAGGACAGACCTATAGGGAATCAGCCCCAGCATTTT.

DNA of the CDR3: TGCGCCAGCAGCTTGGGAGCGGGAAAGTCCTACAATGAGCAGTTCTTC. Amino acids: CASSLGAGKSYNEQFF. V usage is TRBV5-1 and J usage is TRBJ2-1; 7 nucleotides line up with TRBD2. The ends lost 0 bases at V and 1 base at J; junction bases unmatched: 4. The germline V gene encodes CDR1 SGHRS and CDR2 YFSETQ. CDR3 length: 16 residues. The entire variable domain, with the rest obtained from reference TRBV5-1 and TRBJ2-1, is as follows: KAGVTQTPRYLIKTRGQQVTLSCSPISGHRSVSWYQQTPGQGLQFLFEYFSETQRNKGNFPGRFSGRQFSNSRSEMNVSTLELGDSALYLCASSLGAGKSYNEQFFGPGTRLTVL.

The chain is built from TRBV7-2 and TRBJ2-7, with a possible D match to TRBD2 (5 bases). Trimming took off 0 bases at V and 3 bases at J, with 6 bases between the two ends. The germline V gene encodes CDR1 SGHTA and CDR2 FQGNSA. The CDR3 contains 13 residues. The CDR3 coding sequence is TGTGCCAGCAGCTTAGCTAGCGTCTACGAGCAGTACTTC. It encodes CASSLASVYEQYF.

The V gene is TRBV14, the J gene TRBJ2-1; weak D call: TRBD2 (5 bases). This CDR3 contains 13 residues. Germline-derived CDR1 and CDR2 are SGHDN and FVKESK. V was trimmed by 4 bases and J by 6 bases, leaving 10 bases between them. The CDR3 DNA is TGTGCCAGCAGCCCGGGGTTCCTCAATGAGCAGTTCTTC. Translating it yields CASSPGFLNEQFF.

The rearrangement links TRBV5-6 to TRBJ1-1, with a weak D call TRBD1 (5 bases). This CDR3 comprises 14 residues. Trimming stripped 4 bases from V and 4 bases from J, with 14 bases between. CDR1 is SGHDT and CDR2 is YYEEEE in the germline V gene. For the CDR3, the DNA is TGTGCCAGCAGCCTGGCGGGGGGGGTCACTGAAGCTTTCTTT. Its protein is CASSLAGGVTEAFF.

The gene calls are TRBV2 and TRBJ1-6; no definite D call. The V gene lost 8 bases and the J gene lost 7 bases, with 15 bases spanning the gap. The CDR3 totals 14 residues. Germline V lookup: CDR1 SNHLY, CDR2 FYNNEI. CDR3 bases: TGTGCCAGCGATATCGTCAGACTAAATTCACCCCTCCACTTT. Residues: CASDIVRLNSPLHF.

The chain combines TRBV10-3 with TRBJ2-1, with TRBD2 matching 9 bases. This CDR3 spans 15 amino acids. The ends lost 4 bases at V and 4 bases at J; junction bases unmatched: 5. The V gene's germline CDR1 is ENHRY and CDR2 SYGVKD. Here the CDR3 DNA reads TGTGCCATCAGTGGGGTCAGCGGGGGGTACAATGAGCAGTTCTTC. The encoded protein is CAISGVSGGYNEQFF.

V gene TRBV21-1 combines with J gene TRBJ2-7; the table's D call TRBD2 went unverified against the DNA. TRBV21-1 is assigned pseudogene status. CDR3 size: 16 residues. The DNA for the CDR3 is TGTGCCAGCAGCCTTCTAGCGGGCGGTATCTCCTACGAGCAGTACTTC. It encodes CASSLLAGGISYEQYF.

Turning to this clone: Germline is not matched at one junction end, which may reflect a read error. This chain joins TRBV7-7 and TRBJ2-3; D possibly corresponds to TRBD2 (6 bases). CDR1 SSHAT and CDR2 FNYEAQ come from the germline V gene (reference sequence). This CDR3 has 15 amino acids. The CDR3 bases are TGTGCTAGCAGCTTAGGGCTAGCGAGCACAGATACGCAGTATTTT. Its translation: CASSLGLASTDTQYF.

The chain uses TRBV5-1 and TRBJ2-7, with TRBD1 identical over 8 bases. Trimming at V came to 4 bases and at J to 6 bases, leaving 9 bases not matched to a gene. The CDR3 covers 14 residues. Germline CDR1 reads SGHRS; CDR2 reads YFSETQ. The CDR3 sequence: CASSTRSDRGEQYF. CDR3 nucleotides: TGCGCCAGCAGCACCCGAAGCGACAGGGGCGAGCAGTACTTC.

The chain recombines TRBV6-7 with TRBJ2-2; TRBD1 matches at 7 bases. TRBV6-7 is assigned to the ORF class and has an uncertain function. The CDR3 sequence is 16 residues long. Trimming took 10 bases from V and 0 from J; bases not matched to a gene: 11. The CDR3 DNA is TGTGCCACAACAAAAAGGGACAGCTCGAACACCGGGGAGCTGTTTTTT. Protein product: CATTKRDSSNTGELFF.

This clone was found many times. V usage is TRBV7-9 and J usage is TRBJ2-5; 7 bases agree with TRBD2. Germline CDR1 reads SEHNR; CDR2 reads FQNEAQ (reference sequence). V was pared by 0 bases and J by 0 bases, with 1 base of the junction left unmatched. This CDR3 has 15 amino acids. CDR3 in amino acids: CASSLAGGYQETQYF. The DNA of the CDR3 is TGTGCCAGCAGCTTAGCGGGAGGGTACCAAGAGACCCAGTACTTC.

The chain combines TRBV4-1 with TRBJ1-3; D remains ambiguous. Per germline, CDR1 MGHRA and CDR2 YSYEKL. Trimming shortened V by 4 bases and J by 0 bases, and 22 bases separated the two germline ends. The CDR3 sequence is 19 residues long. DNA of the CDR3: TGCGCCAGCAGCCTCACCCCTTGGGTCAGGTCCGGCTCTGGAAACACCATATATTTT. This encodes CASSLTPWVRSGSGNTIYF.

J is TRBJ2-7 and V is TRBV18, with 7 bases matching TRBD1. With 3 bases clipped from V and 1 base from J, the junction kept 3 bases outside the gene matches. The germline gives CDR1 KGHSH, CDR2 LQKENI. The CDR3 is 14 residues long. The CDR3 is CASSPGTASYEQYF. In nucleotides, the CDR3 is TGTGCCAGCTCACCCGGGACAGCGTCCTACGAGCAGTACTTC.